This TCR beta chain was retrieved from a study of CD8 T cells in ankylosing spondylitis. Study-level results: Ankylosing spondylitis blood appeared to carry a characteristic TCR beta motif of roughly eight highly homologous variants. Disease-linked clones were CD8+ and relatively rare in peripheral blood.

Germline CDR1 SQVTM, CDR2 ANQGSEA. V was cut by 3 bases and J by 6 bases, with 12 bases left in between. CDR3 length: 13 amino acids. This clonotype was seen a few times. The antigen remains unidentified. Making use of molecular barcodes, quantitative 5'-RACE generated TCR beta libraries. In TCRdb, the 5' RACE reads were re-called with MiXCR into one record per CDR3 protein. The top ten clones hold roughly 1.1% of a sample with 300,000 to 350,000 distinct CDR3 sequences, around 15% of them seen once. The chain combines TRBV29-1 with TRBJ1-5; D gene uncertain. The TCR sequence derives from a male donor with ankylosing spondylitis or in good health (not recorded which). Sequenced: blood, either unsorted or a sorted T cell fraction (not recorded which). The CDR3: CSVEAAMGQPQHF. In DNA, the CDR3 is TGCAGCGTTGAGGCGGCAATGGGTCAGCCCCAGCATTTT.